These 21 T cell receptor beta chains came from one sample sequenced in a study of Graves' ophthalmopathy and Graves' hyperthyroidism. Beta-chain TCR CDR3 regions were amplified from RNA transcripts. Second-round multiplex PCR came after a first-round RT-PCR that employed HTBI primers. Using its own MiXCR run on the multiplex PCR reads, TCRdb lists one record per CDR3 protein. The repertoire holds tens of thousands of distinct CDR3 sequences, with 48% as singletons. The source material was peripheral blood. Receptors originate from an adult woman with stable Graves' hyperthyroidism.

J is TRBJ2-1 and V is TRBV5-6; 11 bases fit TRBD2. V lost 4 bases, J lost 8 bases, and 14 bases stayed unmatched. In germline, CDR1 is SGHDT, CDR2 YYEEEE. The CDR3 consists of 17 residues. The CDR3 is CASSPRRLAGLLDEQFF. The CDR3 coding sequence is TGTGCCAGCAGCCCAAGGAGACTAGCGGGACTGTTGGATGAGCAGTTCTTC.

This clonotype is labeled as medium-sized (0.01 to 0.1%). V and J are TRBV7-9 and TRBJ1-5; tentative D call: TRBD1 (6 bases). The CDR3 runs to 14 residues. Germline lookup yields CDR1 SEHNR and CDR2 FQNEAQ (reference sequence). Trimming shortened V by 5 bases and J by 1 base, and 9 bases separated the two germline ends. CDR3 sequence: CASSQQGSNQPQHF. Here the CDR3 DNA reads TGTGCCAGCAGCCAACAGGGAAGCAATCAGCCCCAGCATTTT. The whole variable domain, remainder taken from reference TRBV7-9 and TRBJ1-5, is DTGVSQNPRHKITKRGQNVTFRCDPISEHNRLYWYRQTLGQGPEFLTYFQNEAQLEKSRLLSDRFSAERPKGSFSTLEIQRTEQGDSAMYLCASSQQGSNQPQHFGDGTRLSIL.

The chain carries TRBV9 and TRBJ2-3; D possibly corresponds to TRBD2 (6 bases). CDR3 size: 15 residues. Germline lookup yields CDR1 SGDLS and CDR2 YYNGEE. The V gene lost 0 bases and the J gene lost 11 bases, with 19 bases spanning the gap. The DNA for the CDR3 is TGTGCCAGCAGCGTAGTGTCGGAGGGTTTGAATGAGCAGTATTTT. Its translation is CASSVVSEGLNEQYF.

This clonotype was observed many times. The junction departs from the called germline gene at one end, perhaps through a read error. The rearrangement links TRBV9 to TRBJ2-3, with unresolved D. The CDR3 has 15 residues. CDR1 is SGDLS and CDR2 is YYNGEE in the germline V gene. The CDR3 loop is CDSSVEVSLADTQYF. CDR3 DNA: TGTGACAGCAGCGTTGAGGTTTCACTTGCAGATACGCAGTATTTT.

This clonotype was seen at least ten times. The genes are TRBV6-5 and TRBJ2-7, with TRBD2 as a possible D gene (6 bases). Germline CDR1 reads MNHEY; CDR2 reads SVGAGI. Trimming stripped 1 base from V and 2 bases from J, with 12 bases between. This CDR3 comprises 15 residues. CDR3 in DNA: TGTGCCAGCAGTTACTTGATGCGGGATACCTACGAGCAGTACTTC. It translates to CASSYLMRDTYEQYF.

By proportion, this clonotype is medium-sized (0.01 to 0.1%). CDR3 in amino acids: CSANPPRRAVNQPQHF. CDR3 coding DNA: TGCAGTGCTAACCCCCCACGGCGGGCGGTCAATCAGCCCCAGCATTTT. The V and J genes are TRBV20-1 and TRBJ1-5, with no clear D. V was clipped by 4 bases and J by 3 bases, with 19 bases between them. The length of the CDR3 is 16 residues. Germline values: CDR1 DFQATT, CDR2 SNEGSKA (reference sequence).

The rearrangement joins TRBV2 to TRBJ1-4, with D uncertain. With 2 bases removed from V and 4 bases from J, the gap between germline ends came to 11 bases. CDR3 size: 15 residues. Germline CDR1 reads SNHLY; CDR2 reads FYNNEI. The CDR3 region is CASSEISGVNEKLFF. The CDR3, as DNA: TGTGCCAGCAGTGAAATTTCGGGAGTTAATGAAAAACTGTTTTTT. Combining the CDR3 with reference TRBV2 and TRBJ1-4 gives the whole variable domain EPEVTQTPSHQVTQMGQEVILRCVPISNHLYFYWYRQILGQKVEFLVSFYNNEISEKSEIFDDQFSVERPDGSNFTLKIRSTKLEDSAMYFCASSEISGVNEKLFFGSGTQLSVL.

Notes on this clonotype: One end of the junction is discordant with germline, which a read error may explain. The V gene is TRBV9, the J gene TRBJ2-7; a weak D match, TRBD1 (6 bases). Germline V CDR1 and CDR2: SGDLS, YYNGEE. This CDR3 region has 14 residues. DNA for the CDR3: TGTGCCAGCAGCACCCGGGACACCTCCTACAAGCAGTACTTC. Amino acid sequence: CASSTRDTSYKQYF.

In the case of this clonotype: At one end, the junction sequence differs from germline, possibly due to a read error. The chain combines TRBV29-1 with TRBJ2-1; D gene ambiguous. Germline assignment: CDR1 SQVTM and CDR2 ANQGSEA. The CDR3 spans 11 residues. The CDR3 loop is CSVEQAYERFF. CDR3 DNA sequence: TGCAGCGTTGAACAGGCATATGAGCGGTTCTTC.

The sample holds many counts of this clonotype. The chain couples TRBV20-1 to TRBJ2-1; 9 bases map to TRBD2. Germline CDR1 and CDR2: DFQATT and SNEGSKA (reference sequence). The CDR3 is 17 residues long. V was pared by 1 base and J by 7 bases, with 14 bases of the junction left unmatched. The CDR3 DNA reads TGCAGTGCTAGAGCCCGGCTGACTAGCGGACCCGGGAATGAGCAGTTCTTC. It translates to CSARARLTSGPGNEQFF.

This clonotype has only a few counts. The chain combines TRBV18 with TRBJ2-1, with D tentatively TRBD2 (6 bases). This CDR3 contains 17 residues. V lost 1 base and J 4 bases, leaving 17 bases between the germline ends. CDR1 and CDR2 (germline): KGHSH, LQKENI. The CDR3 nucleotides are TGTGCCAGCTCACCACAGCGGGCAGGGTTGGGATACAATGAGCAGTTCTTC. Its translation is CASSPQRAGLGYNEQFF.

This clonotype ranks as medium-sized (0.01 to 0.1%). The chain uses TRBV6-6 and TRBJ2-6, with D unresolved. V lost 7 bases, J lost 0 bases, and 1 base lay in between. Germline CDR1 and CDR2: MNHNY and SVGAGI (reference sequence). This CDR3 has 12 amino acids. As DNA, the CDR3 is TGTGCCAGCAACTCTGGGGCCAACGTCCTGACTTTC. Its protein is CASNSGANVLTF.

This chain joins TRBV20-1 and TRBJ2-1, with 12 bases fitting TRBD2. Germline V gene data show CDR1 as DFQATT and CDR2 as SNEGSKA (reference sequence). The CDR3 has 13 residues. J lost 10 bases, V lost 7 bases, and 8 bases had no gene match. CDR3 DNA: TGCAGTGGCCTACTAGCGGGAGGCTACGAGCAGTTCTTC. Its protein product is CSGLLAGGYEQFF.

Regarding this clonotype: A read error is possible here, since a much larger clone lies one base away. V and J are TRBV18 and TRBJ1-5; D perhaps matches TRBD1 (6 bases). The germline CDR1 and CDR2 sequences are KGHSH and LQKENI. The CDR3 loop spans 14 amino acids. DNA of the CDR3: TGTGCCAGCTCAATACAGGGTTCGGATCAGCCCCGGCATTTT. Protein product: CASSIQGSDQPRHF.

J is TRBJ2-1 and V is TRBV10-2; D is perhaps TRBD1 (5 bases). Germline CDR1 WSHSY, CDR2 SAAADI. The V end lost 4 bases, the J end lost 9 bases, and 16 bases lay between the germline ends. CDR3 length equals 14 residues. DNA for the CDR3: TGCGCCAGCAGTGCCACAGACAGTTCCGTTGAGCAGTTCTTC. Its protein is CASSATDSSVEQFF.

This CDR3 is CSARTSGRGGEQFF. The CDR3, as DNA: TGCAGTGCCAGGACTAGCGGGAGGGGCGGTGAGCAGTTCTTC. The chain recombines TRBV20-1 with TRBJ2-1; 15 bases map to TRBD2. CDR3 length: 14 amino acids. Germline-derived CDR1 and CDR2 are DFQATT and SNEGSKA (reference sequence). V lost 6 bases and J lost 9; bases outside the gene matches: 6.

V is TRBV12-3 or TRBV12-4 and J is TRBJ1-6, with a tentative D call TRBD1 (6 bases). The length of the CDR3 is 16 residues. The V end lost 5 bases, the J end lost 7 bases, and 18 bases lay between the germline ends. In DNA, the CDR3 is TGTGCCAGCAGTCCTAGTGGCGCCAGGGGCAATTCACCCCTCCACTTT. Translating it yields CASSPSGARGNSPLHF.

The table lists this clonotype with many counts. The chain uses TRBV5-8 and TRBJ2-3; tentatively, D is TRBD2 (5 bases). V was cut by 4 bases and J by 0 bases, with 12 bases left in between. CDR1 SGHTS and CDR2 YDEGEE come from the germline V gene. This CDR3 spans 15 amino acids. The CDR3 loop reads CASSREWPSTDTQYF. CDR3 nucleotide sequence: TGTGCCAGCAGCCGGGAATGGCCTAGCACAGATACGCAGTATTTT.

This clonotype has a handful of counts. This chain joins TRBV7-8 and TRBJ2-5; no firm D call. The J call is doubtful: the DNA matches TRBJ2-7 better. The CDR3 contains 13 residues. Germline CDR1 SGHVS, CDR2 FQNEAQ. CDR3 residues: CASSFGISNEQYF. CDR3 DNA: TGTGCCAGCAGCTTTGGCATATCCAACGAGCAGTACTTC.

The chain employs TRBV7-3 and TRBJ2-5; 8 bases map to TRBD2. The CDR3 loop spans 14 amino acids. The J segment lost 4 bases and the V segment lost 5 bases, leaving 6 bases of the junction unmatched. From germline, CDR1 is SGHTA and CDR2 FQGTGA. CDR3 in DNA: TGTGCCAGCAGCCCCGGGAGGGGGAGAGAGACCCAGTACTTC. It specifies CASSPGRGRETQYF.

This clonotype was seen only a few times. This chain uses TRBV19 with TRBJ2-1, with 11 bases that match TRBD2. The V gene's germline CDR1 is LNHDA and CDR2 SQIVND (reference sequence). The junction had 7 bases not matched to a gene; V was cut back by 5 bases and J by 7 bases. The CDR3 sequence is 15 residues long. The CDR3 nucleotides read TGTGCCAGTAGTTCCCTAGCGGGAGGAAGGAATGAGCAGTTCTTC. This translates into CASSSLAGGRNEQFF.